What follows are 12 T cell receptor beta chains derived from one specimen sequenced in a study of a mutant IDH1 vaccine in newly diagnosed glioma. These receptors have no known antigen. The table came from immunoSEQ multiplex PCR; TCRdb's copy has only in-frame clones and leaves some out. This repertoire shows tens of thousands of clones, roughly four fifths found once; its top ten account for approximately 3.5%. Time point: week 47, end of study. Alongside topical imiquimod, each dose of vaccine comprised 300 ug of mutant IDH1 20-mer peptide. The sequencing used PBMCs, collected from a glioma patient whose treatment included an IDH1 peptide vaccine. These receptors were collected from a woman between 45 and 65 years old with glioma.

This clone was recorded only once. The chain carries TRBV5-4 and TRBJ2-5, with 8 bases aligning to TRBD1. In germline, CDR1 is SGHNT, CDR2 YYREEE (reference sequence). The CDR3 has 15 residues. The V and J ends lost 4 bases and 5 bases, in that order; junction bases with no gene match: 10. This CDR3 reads CASSLRQGRTETQYF. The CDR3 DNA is TGTGCCAGCAGCCTGCGACAGGGGCGGACGGAGACCCAGTACTTC.

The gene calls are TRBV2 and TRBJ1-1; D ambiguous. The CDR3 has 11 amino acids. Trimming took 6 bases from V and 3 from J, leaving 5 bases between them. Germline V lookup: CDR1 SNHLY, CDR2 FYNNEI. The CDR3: CASSPDTEAFF. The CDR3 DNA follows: TGTGCCAGCAGCCCCGACACTGAAGCTTTCTTT.

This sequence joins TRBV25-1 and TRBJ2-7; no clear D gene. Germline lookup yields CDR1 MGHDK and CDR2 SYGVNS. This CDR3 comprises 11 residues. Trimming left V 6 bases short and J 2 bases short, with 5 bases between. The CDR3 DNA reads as TGTGCCAGCAGGCAGGCCTACGAGCAGTACTTC. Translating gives CASRQAYEQYF.

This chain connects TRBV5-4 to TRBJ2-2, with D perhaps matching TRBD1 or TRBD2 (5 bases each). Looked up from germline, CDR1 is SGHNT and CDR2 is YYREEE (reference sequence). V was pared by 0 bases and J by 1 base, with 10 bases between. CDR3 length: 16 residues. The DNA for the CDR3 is TGTGCCAGCAGCTTGGGGTCAGGGAGGAACACCGGGGAGCTGTTTTTT. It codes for CASSLGSGRNTGELFF.

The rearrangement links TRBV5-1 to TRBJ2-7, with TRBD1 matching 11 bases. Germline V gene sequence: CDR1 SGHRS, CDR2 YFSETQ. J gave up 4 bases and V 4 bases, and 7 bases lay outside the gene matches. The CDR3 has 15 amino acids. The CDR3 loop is CASSADRGLRYEQYF. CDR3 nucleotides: TGCGCCAGCAGCGCGGACAGGGGGCTCCGGTACGAGCAGTACTTC.

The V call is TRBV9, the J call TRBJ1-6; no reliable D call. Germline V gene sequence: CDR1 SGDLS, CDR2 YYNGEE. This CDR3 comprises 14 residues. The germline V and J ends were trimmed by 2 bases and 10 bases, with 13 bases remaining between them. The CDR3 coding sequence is TGTGCCAGCAGCGTTAGGGATATGGACTCACCCCTCCACTTT. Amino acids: CASSVRDMDSPLHF. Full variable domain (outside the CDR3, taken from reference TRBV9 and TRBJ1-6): DSGVTQTPKHLITATGQRVTLRCSPRSGDLSVYWYQQSLDQGLQFLIQYYNGEERAKGNILERFSAQQFPDLHSELNLSSLELGDSALYFCASSVRDMDSPLHFGNGTRLTVT.

The CDR3 DNA is TGCGCCAGCAGCCAAGATGCACAGTTCTATGGCTACACCTTC. Its translation: CASSQDAQFYGYTF. The chain links TRBV4-1 to TRBJ1-2; D gene unclear. Trimming took 0 bases from V and 4 from J, leaving 9 bases between them. The CDR3 sequence is 14 residues long. The germline V gene encodes CDR1 MGHRA and CDR2 YSYEKL.

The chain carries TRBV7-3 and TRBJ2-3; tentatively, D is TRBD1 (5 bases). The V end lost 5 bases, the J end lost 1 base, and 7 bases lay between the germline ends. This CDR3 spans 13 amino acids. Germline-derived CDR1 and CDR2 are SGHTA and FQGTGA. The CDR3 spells CASSGARTDTQYF. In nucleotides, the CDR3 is TGTGCCAGCAGCGGGGCACGCACAGATACGCAGTATTTT.

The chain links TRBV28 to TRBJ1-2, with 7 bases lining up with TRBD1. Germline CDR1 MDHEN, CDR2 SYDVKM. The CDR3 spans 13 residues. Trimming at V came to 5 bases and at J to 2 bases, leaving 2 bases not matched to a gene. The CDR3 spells CASSRGQNYGYTF. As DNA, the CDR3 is TGTGCCAGCAGTCGGGGACAGAACTATGGCTACACCTTC.

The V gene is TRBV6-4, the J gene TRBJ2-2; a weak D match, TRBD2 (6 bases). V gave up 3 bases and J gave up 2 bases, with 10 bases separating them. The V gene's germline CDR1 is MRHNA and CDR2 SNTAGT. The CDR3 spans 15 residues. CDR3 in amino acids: CASSDRGTNTGELFF. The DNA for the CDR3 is TGTGCCAGCAGTGATCGTGGGACTAACACCGGGGAGCTGTTTTTT.

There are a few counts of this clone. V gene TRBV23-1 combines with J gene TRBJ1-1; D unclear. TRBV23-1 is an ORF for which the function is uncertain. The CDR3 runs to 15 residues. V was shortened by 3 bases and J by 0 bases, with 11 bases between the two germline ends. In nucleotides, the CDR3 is TGCGCCAGCAGTCATCGACAAGGGATGAACACTGAAGCTTTCTTT. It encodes CASSHRQGMNTEAFF.

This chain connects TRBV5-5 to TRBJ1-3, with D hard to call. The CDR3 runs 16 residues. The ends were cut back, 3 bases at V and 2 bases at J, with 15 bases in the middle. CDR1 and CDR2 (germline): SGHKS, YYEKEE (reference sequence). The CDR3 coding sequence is TGTGCCAGCAGCTATTCACGCGCGGGAACTGGAAACACCATATATTTT. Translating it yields CASSYSRAGTGNTIYF.